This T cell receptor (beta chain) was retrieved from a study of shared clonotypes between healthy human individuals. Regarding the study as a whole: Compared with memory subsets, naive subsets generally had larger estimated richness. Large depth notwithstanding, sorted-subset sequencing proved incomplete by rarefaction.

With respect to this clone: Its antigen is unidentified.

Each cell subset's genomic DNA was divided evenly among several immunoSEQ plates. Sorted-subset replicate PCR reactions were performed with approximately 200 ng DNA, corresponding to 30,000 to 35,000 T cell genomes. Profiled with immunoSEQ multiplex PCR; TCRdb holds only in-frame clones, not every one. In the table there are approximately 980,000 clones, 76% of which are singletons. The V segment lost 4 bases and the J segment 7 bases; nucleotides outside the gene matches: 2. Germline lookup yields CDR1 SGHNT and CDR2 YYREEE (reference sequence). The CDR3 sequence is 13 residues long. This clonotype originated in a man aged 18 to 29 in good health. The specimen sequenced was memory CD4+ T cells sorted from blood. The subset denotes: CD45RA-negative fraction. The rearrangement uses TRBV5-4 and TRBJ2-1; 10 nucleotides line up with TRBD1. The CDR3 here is CASSDRGRNEQFF. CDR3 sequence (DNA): TGTGCCAGCAGCGACAGGGGGCGGAATGAGCAGTTCTTC.